Reported below is one TCR beta chain. As yet, its antigen is unknown. Sequencing used immunoSEQ multiplex PCR; TCRdb keeps in-frame clones, though not all of them. The sample has roughly 320,000 clones; about 86% are singletons. V gave up 5 bases and J gave up 3 bases, with 15 bases separating them. The CDR3 extends over 14 amino acids. The germline V gene has CDR1 SGDLS and CDR2 YYNGEE. The sample belongs to a study of Ad26.COV2.S vaccination and SARS-CoV-2 variants. Study-level background: Dosing was one shot or two shots 56 days apart. Study-wide points: Recipients given vaccine exceeded placebo recipients in spike-specific TCR breadth. Once vaccination had occurred, spike-specific CD8+ and CD4+ T cell responses reportedly showed substantial breadth. For non-spike TCRs, breadth in vaccine recipients resembled that in placebo recipients.

Treatment indicated: 15 to 20 received Ad26.COV2.S at low or high dose, single or two shots; roughly 5 received placebo; per-sample allocation not given. Each sample was drawn 63 days after the first injection (of vaccine or placebo). This clonotype originated in a person between 18 and 59 years old who received the Ad26.COV2.S COVID-19 vaccine or a placebo. The source was peripheral blood, collected in a trial of Ad26.COV2.S vaccine versus placebo. The V gene is TRBV9, the J gene TRBJ2-7; D uncertain. CDR3 sequence reads: CASSGSALGYEQYF. In DNA form, the CDR3 reads TGTGCCAGCAGTGGGTCAGCCCTGGGCTACGAGCAGTACTTC.